Detailed here is one T cell receptor beta chain. The data originate from a study of blood T cell repertoires in COVID-19. Background on the study: Acute and convalescent COVID-19 specimens originated in the United States, Italy and Spain. PBMCs, B-cell-depleted T cells, or T cells were the source of the cDNA or gDNA that made up the material.

Patients from Seattle were sampled longitudinally, starting during active infection. This CDR3 spans 14 amino acids. Germline assignment: CDR1 WNHNN and CDR2 SYGVQD (reference sequence). With 3 bases removed from V and 5 bases from J, the gap between germline ends came to 13 bases. Profiled with immunoSEQ multiplex PCR; TCRdb holds only in-frame clones, not every one. The data show 150,000 or so clones, approximately 92% seen once. The rearrangement links TRBV10-1 to TRBJ1-1; unclear D gene. Sequencing was carried out using peripheral blood. This sequence originates from a man aged 18 to 30 with COVID-19, enrolled during active disease. CDR3 protein: CASSESPLGTEAFF. CDR3 DNA: TGCGCCAGCAGTGAATCCCCACTCGGGACTGAAGCTTTCTTT.